The 8 T cell receptor beta chains listed next were all sequenced from one sample in a study of human T cells and chemical hapten exposure. TCRdb passed the RACE reads through MiXCR, listing each CDR3 protein once. Of some 77,000 distinct CDR3 sequences listed, about 9.3% are singletons. The time point here: patch test 1, 2 weeks after DPC sensitization. Treatment specified: therapeutic diphenylcyclopropenone sensitization with weekly scalp DPC. The material was whole blood, obtained in connection with sensitization to the hapten diphenylcyclopropenone (DPC). The receptors here all came from a woman in her forties or fifties with alopecia areata. Some clones in this sample may be carry-over from other donors' samples.

In this sample, this clonotype turned up many times. The chain employs TRBV19 and TRBJ2-5; no firm D call. The CDR3 consists of 15 residues. V was trimmed by 8 bases and J by 3 bases, leaving 19 bases between them. Per the germline V gene, CDR1 is LNHDA and CDR2 is SQIVND (reference sequence). CDR3 in amino acids: CASEDRSTAKETQYF. CDR3 coding DNA: TGTGCCAGTGAGGACCGAAGTACAGCTAAAGAGACCCAGTACTTC.

This clonotype was counted between two and nine times. This rearrangement joins TRBV24-1 to TRBJ1-2; the D gene is possibly TRBD1 (6 bases). The germline V gene has CDR1 KGHDR and CDR2 SFDVKD. The CDR3 sequence is 14 residues long. V lost 3 bases to trimming and J lost 4 bases, with 11 bases between them. Here the CDR3 reads CATSDADSSYGYTF. CDR3 nucleotides: TGTGCCACCAGTGATGCGGACAGCAGCTATGGCTACACCTTC.

This clonotype was found many times. The chain uses TRBV9 and TRBJ2-3; D unresolved. Between the trimmed V and J ends, which lost 4 bases and 7 bases, there was a span of 16 bases. Germline-derived CDR1 and CDR2 are SGDLS and YYNGEE. The CDR3 contains 14 residues. The CDR3 sequence is CASSPEPAVNTQYF. In DNA form, the CDR3 reads TGTGCCAGCAGCCCCGAACCGGCCGTGAATACGCAGTATTTT.

This rearrangement joins TRBV28 to TRBJ2-5; D is possibly TRBD1 (7 bases). Germline values: CDR1 MDHEN, CDR2 SYDVKM. CDR3 size: 13 residues. The V and J ends lost 10 bases and 4 bases respectively, with 16 bases between them. Written as DNA, the CDR3 is TGTGCCATCGACGGAGGGGGCGTAGAGACCCAGTACTTC. It specifies CAIDGGGVETQYF. The whole variable domain, filled in from reference TRBV28 and TRBJ2-5, reads DVKVTQSSRYLVKRTGEKVFLECVQDMDHENMFWYRQDPGLGLRLIYFSYDVKMKEKGDIPEGYSVSREKKERFSLILESASTNQTSMYLCAIDGGGVETQYFGPGTRLLVL.

As concerns this clonotype: A read error may explain this, as a much larger clone is one base away. The chain has TRBV7-2 and TRBJ2-3; D unclear. The CDR3 runs 11 residues. CDR1 and CDR2 (germline): SGHTA, FQGNSA. V was clipped by 6 bases and J by 2 bases, with 3 bases between them. CDR3 loop: CASRLTDTQYF. The DNA of the CDR3 is TGTGCCAGCAGGCTCACAGATACGCAGTATTTT.

This clonotype was counted once. V gene TRBV2 combines with J gene TRBJ2-2, with 10 bases matching TRBD2. Trimming cost V 9 bases and J 6 bases; bases outside gene matches: 10. The CDR3 is 15 amino acids. Germline CDR1 SNHLY, CDR2 FYNNEI. This chain's CDR3 is CASRSSGSVAGELFF. The DNA for the CDR3 is TGTGCCAGTCGATCTAGCGGGAGTGTAGCCGGGGAGCTGTTTTTT. The whole variable domain, remainder taken from reference TRBV2 and TRBJ2-2, is EPEVTQTPSHQVTQMGQEVILRCVPISNHLYFYWYRQILGQKVEFLVSFYNNEISEKSEIFDDQFSVERPDGSNFTLKIRSTKLEDSAMYFCASRSSGSVAGELFFGEGSRLTVL.

This chain joins TRBV10-2 and TRBJ1-2; 8 bases fit TRBD1. Germline values: CDR1 WSHSY, CDR2 SAAADI. This CDR3 is 13 amino acids long. J was trimmed by 6 bases and V by 1 base; bases with no gene match: 1. For the CDR3, the DNA is TGCGCCAGCAGTGAGTTACAGGGGGATGGCTACACCTTC. Its protein product is CASSELQGDGYTF.

This chain uses TRBV2 with TRBJ1-2; 8 bases are shared with TRBD1. The CDR3 is 13 amino acids. CDR1 is SNHLY and CDR2 is FYNNEI in the germline V gene. Unmatched junction bases numbered 5, after V lost 5 bases and J lost 6 bases. The CDR3 DNA follows: TGTGCCAGCAGTTGGACAGGGAAGGATGGCTACACCTTC. This translates into CASSWTGKDGYTF.